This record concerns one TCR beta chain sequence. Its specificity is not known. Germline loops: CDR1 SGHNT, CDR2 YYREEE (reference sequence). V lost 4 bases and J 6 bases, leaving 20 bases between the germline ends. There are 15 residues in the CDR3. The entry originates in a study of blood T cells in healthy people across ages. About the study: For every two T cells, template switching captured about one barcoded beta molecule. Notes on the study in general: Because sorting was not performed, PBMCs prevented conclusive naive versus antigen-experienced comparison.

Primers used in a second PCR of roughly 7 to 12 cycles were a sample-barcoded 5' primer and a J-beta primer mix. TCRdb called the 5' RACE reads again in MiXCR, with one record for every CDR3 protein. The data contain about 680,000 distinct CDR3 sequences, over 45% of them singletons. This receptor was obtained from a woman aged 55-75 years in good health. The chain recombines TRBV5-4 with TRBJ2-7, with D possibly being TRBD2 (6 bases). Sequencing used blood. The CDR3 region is CASSPGGRWVFEQYF. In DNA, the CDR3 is TGTGCCAGCAGCCCCGGGGGACGATGGGTTTTCGAGCAGTACTTC. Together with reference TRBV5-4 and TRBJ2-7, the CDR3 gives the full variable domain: ETGVTQSPTHLIKTRGQQVTLRCSSQSGHNTVSWYQQALGQGPQFIFQYYREEENGRGNFPPRFSGLQFPNYSSELNVNALELDDSALYLCASSPGGRWVFEQYFGPGTRLTVT.